The T cell receptor (beta chain) described here comes from a study of T cell repertoires in cytomegalovirus infection. Study context: An indication of both CMV infection and matching HLA type came from public TCR beta signatures. Study findings and constraints: HLA-C-restricted, CMV-specific TCR beta clonotypes were dominant ex vivo.

Regarding this clonotype: Its antigen is still unknown.

TCRdb re-analysed the reads in MiXCR, keeping a single row per CDR3 protein. The repertoire holds 450,000 to 650,000 distinct CDR3 sequences, with more than 25% as singletons. V was shortened by 5 bases and J by 2 bases, with 6 bases between the two germline ends. Germline CDR1 is MNHEY and CDR2 is SVGAGI. The CDR3 has 12 amino acids. The sequenced material came from PBMCs. The receptor was isolated from a human donor in good health (CMV status not recorded). Some clones in this sample may be carry-over from other donors' samples. The rearrangement joins TRBV6-5 to TRBJ1-1, with D unresolved. The CDR3 sequence: CASSIPNTEAFF. CDR3 bases: TGTGCCAGCAGTATCCCAAACACTGAAGCTTTCTTT.